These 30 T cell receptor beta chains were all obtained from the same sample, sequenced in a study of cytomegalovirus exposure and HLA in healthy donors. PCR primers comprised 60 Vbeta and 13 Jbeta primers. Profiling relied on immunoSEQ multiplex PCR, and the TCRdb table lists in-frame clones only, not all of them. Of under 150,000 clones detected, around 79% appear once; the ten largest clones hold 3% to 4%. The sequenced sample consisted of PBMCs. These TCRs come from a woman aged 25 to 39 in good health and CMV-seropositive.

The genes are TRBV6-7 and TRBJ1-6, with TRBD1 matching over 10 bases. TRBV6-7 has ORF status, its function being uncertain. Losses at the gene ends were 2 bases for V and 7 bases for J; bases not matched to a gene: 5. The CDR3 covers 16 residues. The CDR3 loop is CASSYPRDRGNSPLHF. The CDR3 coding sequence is TGTGCCAGCAGTTACCCCCGGGACAGGGGAAATTCACCCCTCCACTTT.

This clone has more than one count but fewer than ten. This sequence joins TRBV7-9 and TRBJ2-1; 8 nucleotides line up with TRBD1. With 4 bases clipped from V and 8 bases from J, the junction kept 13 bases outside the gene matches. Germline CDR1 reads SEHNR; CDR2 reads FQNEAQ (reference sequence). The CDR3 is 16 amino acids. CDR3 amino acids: CASSWNDRGLQYEQFF. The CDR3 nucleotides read TGTGCCAGCAGCTGGAACGACAGGGGCTTACAATATGAGCAGTTCTTC. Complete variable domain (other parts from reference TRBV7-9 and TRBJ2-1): DTGVSQNPRHKITKRGQNVTFRCDPISEHNRLYWYRQTLGQGPEFLTYFQNEAQLEKSRLLSDRFSAERPKGSFSTLEIQRTEQGDSAMYLCASSWNDRGLQYEQFFGPGTRLTVL.

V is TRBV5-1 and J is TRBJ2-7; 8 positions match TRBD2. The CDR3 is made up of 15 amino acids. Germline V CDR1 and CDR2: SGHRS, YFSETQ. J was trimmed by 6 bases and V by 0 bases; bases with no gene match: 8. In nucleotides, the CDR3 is TGCGCCAGCAGCTTGGGGGCGGGTAGCGGGGCCGAGCAGTACTTC. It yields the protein CASSLGAGSGAEQYF.

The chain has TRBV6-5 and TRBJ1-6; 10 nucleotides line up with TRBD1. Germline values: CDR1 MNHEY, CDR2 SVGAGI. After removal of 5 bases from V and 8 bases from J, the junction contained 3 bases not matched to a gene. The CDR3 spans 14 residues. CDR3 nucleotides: TGTGCCAGCAGTGGACAGGGGGTGCATTCACCCCTCCACTTT. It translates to CASSGQGVHSPLHF.

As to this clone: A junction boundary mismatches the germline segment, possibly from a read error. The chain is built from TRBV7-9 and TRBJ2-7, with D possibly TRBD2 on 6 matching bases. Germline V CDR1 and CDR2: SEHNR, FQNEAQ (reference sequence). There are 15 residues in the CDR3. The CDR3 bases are TGTTCCAGCAGCAAGCTAGCGAGCCTCTCCTACGAGCAGTACTTC. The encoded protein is CSSSKLASLSYEQYF. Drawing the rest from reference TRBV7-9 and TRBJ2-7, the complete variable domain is DTGVSQNPRHKITKRGQNVTFRCDPISEHNRLYWYRQTLGQGPEFLTYFQNEAQLEKSRLLSDRFSAERPKGSFSTLEIQRTEQGDSAMYLCSSSKLASLSYEQYFGPGTRLTVT.

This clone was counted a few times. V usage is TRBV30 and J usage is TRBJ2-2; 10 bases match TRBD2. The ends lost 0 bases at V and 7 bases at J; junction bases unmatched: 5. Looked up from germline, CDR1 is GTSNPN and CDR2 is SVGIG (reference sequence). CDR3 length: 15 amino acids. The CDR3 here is CAWSVSGGAFGELFF. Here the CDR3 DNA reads TGTGCCTGGAGTGTAAGCGGGGGGGCCTTCGGGGAGCTGTTTTTT.

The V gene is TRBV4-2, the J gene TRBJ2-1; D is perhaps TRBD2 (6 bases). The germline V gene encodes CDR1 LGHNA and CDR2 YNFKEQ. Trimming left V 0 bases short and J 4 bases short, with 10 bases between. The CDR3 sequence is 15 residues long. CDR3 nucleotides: TGTGCCAGCAGCCAAGATGGGACTGAATACAATGAGCAGTTCTTC. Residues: CASSQDGTEYNEQFF.

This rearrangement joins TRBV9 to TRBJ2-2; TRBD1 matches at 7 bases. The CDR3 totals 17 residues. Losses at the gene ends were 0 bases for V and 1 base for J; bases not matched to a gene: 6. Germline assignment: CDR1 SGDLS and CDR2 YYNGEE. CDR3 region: CASSVGARTGNTGELFF. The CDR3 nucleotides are TGTGCCAGCAGCGTAGGCGCCCGGACAGGGAACACCGGGGAGCTGTTTTTT.

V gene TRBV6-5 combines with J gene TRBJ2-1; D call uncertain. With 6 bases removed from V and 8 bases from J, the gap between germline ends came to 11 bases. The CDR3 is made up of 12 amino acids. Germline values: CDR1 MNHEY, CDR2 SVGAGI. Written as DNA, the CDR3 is TGTGCCAGCAGCTCTCTAGGAGATGAGCAGTTCTTC. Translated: CASSSLGDEQFF.

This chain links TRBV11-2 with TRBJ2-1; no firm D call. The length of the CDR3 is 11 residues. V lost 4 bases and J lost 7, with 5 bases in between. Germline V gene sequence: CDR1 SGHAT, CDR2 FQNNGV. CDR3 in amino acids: CASSSLNEQFF. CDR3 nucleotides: TGTGCCAGCAGCTCCCTTAATGAGCAGTTCTTC.

CDR3 in amino acids: CASSLLAGGYNEQFF. For the CDR3, the DNA is TGTGCCAGCAGTTTATTAGCGGGGGGATACAATGAGCAGTTCTTC. V and J are TRBV27 and TRBJ2-1; 10 bases align to TRBD2. With V trimmed by 1 base and J by 4 bases, 1 base remained unmatched. CDR3 length: 15 residues. CDR1 and CDR2 (germline): MNHEY, SMNVEV (reference sequence).

The CDR3 nucleotides are TGTGCCAGCAGCTTAGGAGCTAACACCGGGGAGCTGTTTTTT. Translation gives CASSLGANTGELFF. V is TRBV7-7 and J is TRBJ2-2; unclear D gene. Trimming pared 1 base from V and 2 bases from J, leaving 5 bases between. The CDR3 runs 14 residues. The germline gives CDR1 SSHAT, CDR2 FNYEAQ (reference sequence).

The CDR3 reads CASSQAPGTPGYTF. Written as DNA, the CDR3 is TGCGCCAGCAGCCAAGCTCCGGGTACTCCTGGCTACACCTTC. The chain combines TRBV4-3 with TRBJ1-2; D not certain. The CDR3 has 14 residues. The germline V gene has CDR1 LGHNA and CDR2 YSLEER. The ends were cut back, 1 base at V and 7 bases at J, with 13 bases in the middle.

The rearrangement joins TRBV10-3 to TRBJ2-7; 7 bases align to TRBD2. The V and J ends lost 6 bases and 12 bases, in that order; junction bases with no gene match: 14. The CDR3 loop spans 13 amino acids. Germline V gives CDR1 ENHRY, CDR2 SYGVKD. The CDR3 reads CAISPSPGGGGYF. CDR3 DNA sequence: TGTGCCATCAGCCCCTCCCCTGGTGGCGGGGGGTACTTC.

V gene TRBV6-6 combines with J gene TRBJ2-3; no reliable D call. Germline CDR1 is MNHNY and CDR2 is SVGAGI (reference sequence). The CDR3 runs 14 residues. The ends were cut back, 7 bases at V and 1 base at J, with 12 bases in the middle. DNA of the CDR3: TGTGCCAGCACCATAGCCGATCGCACAGATACGCAGTATTTT. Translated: CASTIADRTDTQYF.

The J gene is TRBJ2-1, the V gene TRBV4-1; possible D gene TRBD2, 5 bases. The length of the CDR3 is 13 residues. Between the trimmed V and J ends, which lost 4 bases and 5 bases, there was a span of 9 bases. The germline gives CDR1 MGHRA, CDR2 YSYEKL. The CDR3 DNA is TGCGCCAGCAGCCGCCGGGAAGACAATGAGCAGTTCTTC. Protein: CASSRREDNEQFF.

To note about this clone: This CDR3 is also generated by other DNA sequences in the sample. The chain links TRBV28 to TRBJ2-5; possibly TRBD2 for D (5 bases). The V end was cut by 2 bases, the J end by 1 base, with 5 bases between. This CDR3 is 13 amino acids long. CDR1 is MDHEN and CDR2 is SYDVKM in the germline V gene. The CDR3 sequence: CASSLSGQETQYF. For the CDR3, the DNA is TGTGCCAGCAGTTTAAGCGGCCAAGAGACCCAGTACTTC.

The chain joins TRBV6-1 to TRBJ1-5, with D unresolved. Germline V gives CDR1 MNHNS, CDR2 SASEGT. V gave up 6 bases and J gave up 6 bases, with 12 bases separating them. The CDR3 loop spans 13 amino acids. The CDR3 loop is CASRGTSGQPQHF. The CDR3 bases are TGTGCCAGCAGAGGAACGTCGGGTCAGCCCCAGCATTTT.

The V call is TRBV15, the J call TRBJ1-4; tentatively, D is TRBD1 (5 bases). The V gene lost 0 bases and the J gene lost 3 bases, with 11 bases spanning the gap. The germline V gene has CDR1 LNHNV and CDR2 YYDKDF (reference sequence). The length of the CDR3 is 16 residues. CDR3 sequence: CATSRDRGTPNEKLFF. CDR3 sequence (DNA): TGTGCCACCAGCAGAGATCGGGGGACGCCTAATGAAAAACTGTTTTTT.

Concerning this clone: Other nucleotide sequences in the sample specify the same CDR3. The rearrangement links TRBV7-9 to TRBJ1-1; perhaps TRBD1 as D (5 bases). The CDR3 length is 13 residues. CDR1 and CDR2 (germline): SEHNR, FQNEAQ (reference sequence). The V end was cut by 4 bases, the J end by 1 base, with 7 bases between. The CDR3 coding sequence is TGTGCCAGCAGCTCTCAGGGGAACACTGAAGCTTTCTTT. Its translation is CASSSQGNTEAFF.

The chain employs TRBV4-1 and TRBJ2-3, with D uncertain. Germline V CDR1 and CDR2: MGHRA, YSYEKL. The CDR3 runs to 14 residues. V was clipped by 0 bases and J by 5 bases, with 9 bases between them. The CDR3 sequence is CASSQDSARDTQYF. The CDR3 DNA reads TGCGCCAGCAGCCAAGATAGTGCCCGAGATACGCAGTATTTT.

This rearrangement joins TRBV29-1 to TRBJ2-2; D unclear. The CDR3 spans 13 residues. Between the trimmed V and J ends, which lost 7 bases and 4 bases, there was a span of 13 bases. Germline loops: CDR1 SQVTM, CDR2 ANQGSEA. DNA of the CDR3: TGCAGCGCATCCAGGCCCACCACCGGGGAGCTGTTTTTT. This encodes CSASRPTTGELFF.

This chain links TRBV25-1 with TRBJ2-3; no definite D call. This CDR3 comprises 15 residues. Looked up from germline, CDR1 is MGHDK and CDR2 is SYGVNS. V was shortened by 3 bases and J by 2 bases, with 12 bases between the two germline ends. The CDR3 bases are TGTGCCAGCAGTGACTCCCAAGCGATCACAGATACGCAGTATTTT. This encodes CASSDSQAITDTQYF.

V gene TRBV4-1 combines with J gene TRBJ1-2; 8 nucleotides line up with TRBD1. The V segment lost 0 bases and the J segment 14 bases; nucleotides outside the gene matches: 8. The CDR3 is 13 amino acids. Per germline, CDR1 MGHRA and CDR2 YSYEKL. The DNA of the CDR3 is TGCGCCAGCAGCCAAGAATCAGGACAGGGCGAGACCTTC. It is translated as CASSQESGQGETF.

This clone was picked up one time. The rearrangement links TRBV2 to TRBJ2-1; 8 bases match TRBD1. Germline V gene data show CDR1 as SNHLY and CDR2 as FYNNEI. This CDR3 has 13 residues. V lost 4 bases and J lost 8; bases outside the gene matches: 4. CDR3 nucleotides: TGTGCCAGCAGTGGTGACAGGGGCTATGAGCAGTTCTTC. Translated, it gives CASSGDRGYEQFF.

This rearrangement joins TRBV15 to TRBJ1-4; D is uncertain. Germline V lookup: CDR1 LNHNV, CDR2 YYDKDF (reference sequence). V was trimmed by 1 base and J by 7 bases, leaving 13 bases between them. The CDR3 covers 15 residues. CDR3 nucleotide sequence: TGTGCCACCAGCAGAGGAGGAACGGCTACTGAAAAACTGTTTTTT. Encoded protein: CATSRGGTATEKLFF.

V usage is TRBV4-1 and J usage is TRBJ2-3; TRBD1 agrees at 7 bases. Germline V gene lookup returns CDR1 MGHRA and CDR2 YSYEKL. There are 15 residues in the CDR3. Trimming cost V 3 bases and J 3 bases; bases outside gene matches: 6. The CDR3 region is CASSHLGGPTDTQYF. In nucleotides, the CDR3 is TGCGCCAGCAGCCACCTAGGGGGCCCTACAGATACGCAGTATTTT.

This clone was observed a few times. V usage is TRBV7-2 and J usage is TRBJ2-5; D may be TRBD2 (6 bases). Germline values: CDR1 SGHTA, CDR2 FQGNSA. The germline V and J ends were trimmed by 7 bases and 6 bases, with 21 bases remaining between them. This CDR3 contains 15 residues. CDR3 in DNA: TGTGCCAGCACCCCCATACGCGGGGCCGGGAAGACCCAGTACTTC. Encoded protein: CASTPIRGAGKTQYF. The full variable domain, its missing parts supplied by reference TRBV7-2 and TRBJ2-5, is GAGVSQSPSNKVTEKGKDVELRCDPISGHTALYWYRQSLGQGLEFLIYFQGNSAPDKSGLPSDRFSAERTGGSVSTLTIQRTQQEDSAVYLCASTPIRGAGKTQYFGPGTRLLVL.

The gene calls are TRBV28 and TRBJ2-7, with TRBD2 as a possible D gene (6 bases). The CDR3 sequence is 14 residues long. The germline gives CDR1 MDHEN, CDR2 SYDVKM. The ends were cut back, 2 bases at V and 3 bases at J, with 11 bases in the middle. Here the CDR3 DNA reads TGTGCCAGCAGTTTAGCGGGGTGGGGCTACGAGCAGTACTTC. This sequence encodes CASSLAGWGYEQYF.

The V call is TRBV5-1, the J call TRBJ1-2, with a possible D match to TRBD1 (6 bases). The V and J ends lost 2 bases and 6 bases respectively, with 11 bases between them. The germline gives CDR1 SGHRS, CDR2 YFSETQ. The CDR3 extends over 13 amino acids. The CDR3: CASSLLQGDGYTF. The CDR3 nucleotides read TGCGCCAGCAGCTTATTACAGGGCGATGGCTACACCTTC.